Listed below are T cell receptor beta chains from one sample, sequenced in a study of CD8 T cells in ankylosing spondylitis. TCRdb re-called the 5' RACE reads through MiXCR, storing one row per CDR3 protein. The repertoire holds about 52,000 distinct CDR3 sequences, approximately 8% seen once, with over 6.5% in the top ten. The sequencing input was blood, either unsorted or a sorted T cell fraction (not recorded which). Source of these receptors: a female donor with ankylosing spondylitis or in good health (not recorded which). Each CDR3 is given with its conserved first and last residue. D genes are given only for firm matches. Clone sizes are shown as once, few, many or a size class.

D: .
V: TRBV5-1
J: TRBJ2-5
size: many
DNA: TGCGCCAGCAGCGTCGGAGAGAGTAGCGTTCGGGAGACCCAGTACTTC
CDR3: CASSVGESSVRETQYF

D: .
V: TRBV28
J: TRBJ2-3
size: many
DNA: TGTGCCAGCAGTTGGGACCCCTGGAGCTTAACGAGCACAGATACGCAGTATTTT
CDR3: CASSWDPWSLTSTDTQYF

D: TRBD1
V: TRBV12-3/TRBV12-4
J: TRBJ2-5
size: many
DNA: TGTGCCAGCAGTCCCGGGTGGACAGGGGTCTGGGCGGAGACCCAGTACTTC
CDR3: CASSPGWTGVWAETQYF

D: .
V: TRBV27
J: TRBJ2-3
size: many
DNA: TGTGCCAGCAGTTTAAGCCAGGGGTGGACAGATACGCAGTATTTT
CDR3: CASSLSQGWTDTQYF

D: .
V: TRBV12-3/TRBV12-4
J: TRBJ2-4
size: many
DNA: TGTGCCAGCAGTTCAGGGGACATCCAGTACTTC
CDR3: CASSSGDIQYF

D: .
V: TRBV3-1
J: TRBJ1-5
size: many
DNA: TGTGCCAGCAGCGCTTCGAGCAATCAGCCCCAGCATTTT
CDR3: CASSASSNQPQHF

D: TRBD2
V: TRBV29-1
J: TRBJ2-1
size: many
DNA: TGCAGCGTTGAAGGACTAGCGGGGGCTCTCGGTGAGCAGTTCTTC
CDR3: CSVEGLAGALGEQFF

D: .
V: TRBV5-1
J: TRBJ1-1
size: many
DNA: TGCGCCAGCAGCTTAGCCCGATTCGGGACGAGGAGCACTGAAGCTTTCTTT
CDR3: CASSLARFGTRSTEAFF

D: .
V: TRBV20-1
J: TRBJ1-5
size: many
DNA: TGCAGTGCTAGAGGCGGGAATCAGCCCCAGCATTTT
CDR3: CSARGGNQPQHF

D: .
V: TRBV5-1
J: TRBJ2-5
size: many
DNA: TGCGCCAGCAGCTACCCGGGCCAAGAGACCCAGTACTTC
CDR3: CASSYPGQETQYF